This T cell receptor beta chain was recorded in a study of regulatory T cells in long-lasting Graves disease. Sequencing libraries for TCR beta were prepared with iRepertoire HTBI primers and Arm-PCR of CDR3 regions. TCRdb re-derived calls from the multiplex PCR reads in MiXCR, one entry per CDR3 protein. The table includes over 350,000 distinct CDR3 sequences, more than 20% detected once. The V and J ends lost 3 bases and 0 bases respectively, with 11 bases between them. CDR3 length equals 14 residues. CDR1 is SQVTM, CDR2 ANQGSEA, per germline. This sample's time point: persistent/refractory GD, antithyroid drugs over 5 years with positive TRAb. Generation of the TCR library employed RNA extracted from PBMCs. This clonotype appeared a few times.

The chain uses TRBV29-1 and TRBJ1-1; a weak D match, TRBD1 (6 bases). Sequencing was performed on peripheral blood mononuclear cells (PBMCs), taken when the disease was refractory, from a patient treated with antithyroid drugs. The source of this sequence is a female donor with Graves disease. DNA for the CDR3: TGCAGCGTTGATTGGAGGGGGGTGAACACTGAAGCTTTCTTT. It is translated as CSVDWRGVNTEAFF. The full variable domain, with the rest looked up from reference TRBV29-1 and TRBJ1-1, is SAVISQKPSRDICQRGTSLTIQCQVDSQVTMMFWYRQQPGQSLTLIATANQGSEATYESGFVIDKFPISRPNLTFSTLTVSNMSPEDSSIYLCSVDWRGVNTEAFFGQGTRLTVV.